This TCR beta chain is from a study of vaccination effects on CD4 cells after COVID-19. Overall study context: Sampling occurred a median 72 days post second dose, range 14 to 241. With approximately 9.6 ug/ml peptides and around 10 IU/ml IL-2, fewer than 2.5 million PBMC per well were cultured. Study conclusions and caveats: Marked contraction was observed in infection-induced and vaccine-induced clones late after vaccination.

The germline V gene has CDR1 MNHNS and CDR2 SASEGT. With 2 bases removed from V and 10 bases from J, the gap between germline ends came to 9 bases. The CDR3 runs 12 residues. It was after more than nine days of culture that CD4+ T cells were isolated. Each participant received a vaccine that was either BNT162b2 or mRNA-1273, given as two doses. Clones were sequenced by immunoSEQ multiplex PCR, and TCRdb holds only the in-frame ones, with some missing. The sample lists approximately 47,000 clones, around 70% occurring once. This clone showed up just a few times. Its matching antigen is unknown. The source of this sequence is a human donor who received a COVID-19 vaccine. The V call is TRBV6-1, the J call TRBJ1-3; possibly TRBD1 for D (6 bases). The source material was CD4+ T cells from PBMCs cultured without peptide, sampled after COVID-19 vaccination. CDR3 sequence: CASSERGETIYF. DNA for the CDR3: TGTGCCAGCAGTGAAAGGGGGGAAACCATATATTTT.